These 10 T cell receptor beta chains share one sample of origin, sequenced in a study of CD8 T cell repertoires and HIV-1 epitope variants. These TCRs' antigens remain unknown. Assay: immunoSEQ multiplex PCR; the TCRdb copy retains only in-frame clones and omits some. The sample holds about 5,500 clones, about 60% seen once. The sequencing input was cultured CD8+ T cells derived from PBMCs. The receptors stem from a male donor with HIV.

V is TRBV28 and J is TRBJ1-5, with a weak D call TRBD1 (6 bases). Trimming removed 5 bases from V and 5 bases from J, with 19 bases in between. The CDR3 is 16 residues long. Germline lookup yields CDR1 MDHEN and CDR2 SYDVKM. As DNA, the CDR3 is TGTGCCAGCAGTCTGCCGGGGGGCGCGGGGGATCAGCCCCAGCATTTT. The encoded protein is CASSLPGGAGDQPQHF.

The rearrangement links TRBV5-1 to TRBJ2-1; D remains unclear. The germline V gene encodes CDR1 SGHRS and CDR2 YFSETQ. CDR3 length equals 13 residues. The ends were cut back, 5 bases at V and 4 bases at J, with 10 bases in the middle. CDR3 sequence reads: CASSEDGYNEQFF. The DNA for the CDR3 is TGCGCCAGCAGTGAGGACGGTTACAATGAGCAGTTCTTC.

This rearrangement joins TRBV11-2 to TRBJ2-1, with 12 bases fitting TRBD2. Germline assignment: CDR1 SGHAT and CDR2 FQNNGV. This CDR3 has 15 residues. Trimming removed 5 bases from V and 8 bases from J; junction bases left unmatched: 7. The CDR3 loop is CASSPRLAGGDEQFF. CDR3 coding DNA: TGTGCCAGCAGCCCACGGCTAGCGGGAGGGGATGAGCAGTTCTTC. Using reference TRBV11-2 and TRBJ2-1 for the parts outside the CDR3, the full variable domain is EAGVAQSPRYKIIEKRQSVAFWCNPISGHATLYWYQQILGQGPKLLIQFQNNGVVDDSQLPKDRFSAERLKGVDSTLKIQPAKLEDSAVYLCASSPRLAGGDEQFFGPGTRLTVL.

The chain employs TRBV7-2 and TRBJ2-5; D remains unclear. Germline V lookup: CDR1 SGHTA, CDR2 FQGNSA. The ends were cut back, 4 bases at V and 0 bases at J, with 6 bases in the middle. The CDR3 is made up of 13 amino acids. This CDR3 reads CASSSDNQETQYF. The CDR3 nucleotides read TGTGCCAGCAGCTCTGACAACCAAGAGACCCAGTACTTC. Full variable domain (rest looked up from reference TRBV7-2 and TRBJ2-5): GAGVSQSPSNKVTEKGKDVELRCDPISGHTALYWYRQSLGQGLEFLIYFQGNSAPDKSGLPSDRFSAERTGGSVSTLTIQRTQQEDSAVYLCASSSDNQETQYFGPGTRLLVL.

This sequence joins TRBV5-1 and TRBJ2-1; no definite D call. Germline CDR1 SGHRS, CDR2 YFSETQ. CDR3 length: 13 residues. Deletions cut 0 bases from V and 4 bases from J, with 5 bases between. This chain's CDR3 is CASSLDSYNEQFF. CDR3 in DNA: TGCGCCAGCAGCTTGGACAGTTACAATGAGCAGTTCTTC.

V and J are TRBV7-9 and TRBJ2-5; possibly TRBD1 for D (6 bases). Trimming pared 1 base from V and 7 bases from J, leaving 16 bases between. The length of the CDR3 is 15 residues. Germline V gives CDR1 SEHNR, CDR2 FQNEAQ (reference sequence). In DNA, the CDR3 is TGTGCCAGCAGCTTAGAAATCAGGGGAAGTGGGACCCAGTACTTC. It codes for CASSLEIRGSGTQYF.

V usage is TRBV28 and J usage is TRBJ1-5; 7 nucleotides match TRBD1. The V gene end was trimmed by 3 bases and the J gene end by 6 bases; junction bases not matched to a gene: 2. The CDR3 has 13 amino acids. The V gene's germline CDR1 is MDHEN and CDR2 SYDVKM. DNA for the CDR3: TGTGCCAGCAGTTTCAGGGGGATTCAGCCCCAGCATTTT. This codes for CASSFRGIQPQHF.

The CDR3 sequence: CASSMGMLANEQFF. As DNA, the CDR3 is TGTGCCAGTAGTATGGGAATGCTAGCCAATGAGCAGTTCTTC. This chain joins TRBV19 and TRBJ2-1; D may be TRBD2 (5 bases). This CDR3 is 14 amino acids long. CDR1 and CDR2 from the germline V gene are LNHDA and SQIVND (reference sequence). V lost 3 bases and J lost 6, with 12 bases in between.

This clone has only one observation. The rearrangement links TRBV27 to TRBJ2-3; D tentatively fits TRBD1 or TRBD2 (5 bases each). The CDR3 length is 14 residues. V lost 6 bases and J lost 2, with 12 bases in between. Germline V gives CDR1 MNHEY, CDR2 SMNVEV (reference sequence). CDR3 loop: CASSIEGPTDTQYF. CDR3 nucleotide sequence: TGTGCCAGCAGCATCGAGGGACCCACAGATACGCAGTATTTT.

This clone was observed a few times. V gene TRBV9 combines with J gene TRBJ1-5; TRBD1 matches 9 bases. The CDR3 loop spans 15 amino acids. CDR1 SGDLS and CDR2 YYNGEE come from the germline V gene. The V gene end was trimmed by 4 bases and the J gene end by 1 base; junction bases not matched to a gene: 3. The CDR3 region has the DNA TGTGCCAGCAGCATCGGACAGGGGAGCAATCAGCCCCAGCATTTT. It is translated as CASSIGQGSNQPQHF.